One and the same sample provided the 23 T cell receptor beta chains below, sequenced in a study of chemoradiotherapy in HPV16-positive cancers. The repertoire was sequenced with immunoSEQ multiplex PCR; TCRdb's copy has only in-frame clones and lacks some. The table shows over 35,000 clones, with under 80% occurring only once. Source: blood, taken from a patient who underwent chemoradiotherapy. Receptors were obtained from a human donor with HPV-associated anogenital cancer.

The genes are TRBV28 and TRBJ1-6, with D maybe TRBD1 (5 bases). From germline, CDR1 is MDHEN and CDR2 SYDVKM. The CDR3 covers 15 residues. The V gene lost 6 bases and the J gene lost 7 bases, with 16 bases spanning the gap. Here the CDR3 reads CASSSAGTRNSPLHF. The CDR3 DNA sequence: TGTGCCAGCAGCTCCGCCGGGACGCGAAATTCACCCCTCCACTTT.

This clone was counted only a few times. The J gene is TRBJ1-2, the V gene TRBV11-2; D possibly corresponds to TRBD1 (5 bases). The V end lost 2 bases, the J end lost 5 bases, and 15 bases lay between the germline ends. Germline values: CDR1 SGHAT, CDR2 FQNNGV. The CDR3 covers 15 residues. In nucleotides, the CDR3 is TGTGCCAGCAGCTTATCCGGGACCGCCAGTTATGGCTACACCTTC. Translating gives CASSLSGTASYGYTF.

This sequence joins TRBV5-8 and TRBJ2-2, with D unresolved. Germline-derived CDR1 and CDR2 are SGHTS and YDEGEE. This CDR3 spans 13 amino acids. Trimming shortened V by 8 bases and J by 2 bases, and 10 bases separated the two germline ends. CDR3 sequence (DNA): TGTGCCAGTTCGACCGATAACACCGGGGAGCTGTTTTTT. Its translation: CASSTDNTGELFF.

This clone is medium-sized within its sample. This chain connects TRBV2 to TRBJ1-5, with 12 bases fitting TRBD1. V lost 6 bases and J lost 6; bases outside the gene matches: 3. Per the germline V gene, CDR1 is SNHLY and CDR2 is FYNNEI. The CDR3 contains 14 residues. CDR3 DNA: TGTGCCAGCAGGGGACAGGGGGCTGTTCAGCCCCAGCATTTT. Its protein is CASRGQGAVQPQHF. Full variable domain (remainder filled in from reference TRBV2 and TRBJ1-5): EPEVTQTPSHQVTQMGQEVILRCVPISNHLYFYWYRQILGQKVEFLVSFYNNEISEKSEIFDDQFSVERPDGSNFTLKIRSTKLEDSAMYFCASRGQGAVQPQHFGDGTRLSIL.

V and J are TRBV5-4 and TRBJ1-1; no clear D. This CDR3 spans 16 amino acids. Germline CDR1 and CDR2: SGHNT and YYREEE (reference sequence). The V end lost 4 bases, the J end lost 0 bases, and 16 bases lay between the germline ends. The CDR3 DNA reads TGTGCCAGCAGCGTAGACCCCGGACGCATGAACACTGAAGCTTTCTTT. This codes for CASSVDPGRMNTEAFF.

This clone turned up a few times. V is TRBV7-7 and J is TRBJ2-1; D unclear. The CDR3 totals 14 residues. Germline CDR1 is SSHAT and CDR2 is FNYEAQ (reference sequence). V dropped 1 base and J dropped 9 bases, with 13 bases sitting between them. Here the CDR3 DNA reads TGTGCCAGCAGCTTAGATCCAGCTTCGGGTGAGCAGTTCTTC. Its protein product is CASSLDPASGEQFF.

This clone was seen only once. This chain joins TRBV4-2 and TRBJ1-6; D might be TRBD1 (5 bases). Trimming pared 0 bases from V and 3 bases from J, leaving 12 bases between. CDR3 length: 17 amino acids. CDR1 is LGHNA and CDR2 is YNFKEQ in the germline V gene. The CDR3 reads CASSQEAGQGYNSPLHF. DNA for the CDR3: TGTGCCAGCAGCCAAGAGGCCGGGCAGGGCTATAATTCACCCCTCCACTTT.

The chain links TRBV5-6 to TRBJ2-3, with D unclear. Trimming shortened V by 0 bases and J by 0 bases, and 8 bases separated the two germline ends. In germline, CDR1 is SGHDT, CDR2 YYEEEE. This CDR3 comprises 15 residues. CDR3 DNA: TGTGCCAGCAGCTTGGACAGCACTAGCACAGATACGCAGTATTTT. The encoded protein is CASSLDSTSTDTQYF.

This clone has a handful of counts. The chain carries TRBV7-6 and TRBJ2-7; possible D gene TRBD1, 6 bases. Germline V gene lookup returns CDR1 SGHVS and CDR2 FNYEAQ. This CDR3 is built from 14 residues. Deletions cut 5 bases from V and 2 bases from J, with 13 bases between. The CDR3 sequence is CASSPTGRTYEQYF. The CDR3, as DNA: TGTGCCAGCAGCCCGACAGGTCGTACCTACGAGCAGTACTTC.

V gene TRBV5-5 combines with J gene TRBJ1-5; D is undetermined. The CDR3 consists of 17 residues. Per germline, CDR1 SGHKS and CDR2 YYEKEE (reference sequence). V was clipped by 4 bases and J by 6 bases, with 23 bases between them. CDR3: CASSHGRLGESGQPQHF. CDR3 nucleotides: TGTGCCAGCAGCCATGGCAGACTAGGAGAGTCAGGTCAGCCCCAGCATTTT.

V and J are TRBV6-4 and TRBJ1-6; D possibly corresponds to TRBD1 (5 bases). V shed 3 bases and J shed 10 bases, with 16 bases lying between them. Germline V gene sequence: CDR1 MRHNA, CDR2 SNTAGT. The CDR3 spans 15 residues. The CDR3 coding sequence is TGTGCCAGCAGTGAGTCAGGGTCCGGACGATCACCCCTCCACTTT. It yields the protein CASSESGSGRSPLHF.

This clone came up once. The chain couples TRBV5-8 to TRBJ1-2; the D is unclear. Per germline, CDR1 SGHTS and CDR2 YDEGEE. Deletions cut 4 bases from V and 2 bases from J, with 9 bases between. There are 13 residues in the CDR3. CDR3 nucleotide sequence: TGTGCCAGCAGCCTATCAGGAAACTATGGCTACACCTTC. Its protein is CASSLSGNYGYTF. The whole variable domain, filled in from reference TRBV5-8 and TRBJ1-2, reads EAGVTQSPTHLIKTRGQQATLRCSPISGHTSVYWYQQALGLGLQFLLWYDEGEERNRGNFPPRFSGRQFPNYSSELNVNALELEDSALYLCASSLSGNYGYTFGSGTRLTVV.

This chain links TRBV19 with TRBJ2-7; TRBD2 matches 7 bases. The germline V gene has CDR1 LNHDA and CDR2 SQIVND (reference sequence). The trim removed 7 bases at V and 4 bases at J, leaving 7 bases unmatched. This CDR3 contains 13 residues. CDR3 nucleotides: TGTGCCAGTACCTCGGACGGGGGGTACGAGCAGTACTTC. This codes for CASTSDGGYEQYF.

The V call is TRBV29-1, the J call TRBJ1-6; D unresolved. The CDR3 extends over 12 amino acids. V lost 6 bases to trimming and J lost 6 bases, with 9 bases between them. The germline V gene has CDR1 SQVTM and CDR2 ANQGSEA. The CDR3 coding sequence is TGCAGCGTGAGAGAGTCTAATTCACCCCTCCACTTT. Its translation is CSVRESNSPLHF.

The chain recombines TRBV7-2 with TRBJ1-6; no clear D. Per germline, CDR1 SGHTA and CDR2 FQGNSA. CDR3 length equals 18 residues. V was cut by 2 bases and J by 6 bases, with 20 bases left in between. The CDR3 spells CASSLTPVGGARNSPLHF. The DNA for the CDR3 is TGTGCCAGCAGCTTAACTCCTGTGGGAGGCGCTCGTAATTCACCCCTCCACTTT.

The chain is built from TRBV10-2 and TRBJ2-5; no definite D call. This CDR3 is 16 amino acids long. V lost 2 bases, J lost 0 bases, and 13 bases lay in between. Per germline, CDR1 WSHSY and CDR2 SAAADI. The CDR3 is CASSEHAVEYQETQYF. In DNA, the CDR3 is TGCGCCAGCAGTGAGCATGCGGTGGAGTACCAAGAGACCCAGTACTTC.

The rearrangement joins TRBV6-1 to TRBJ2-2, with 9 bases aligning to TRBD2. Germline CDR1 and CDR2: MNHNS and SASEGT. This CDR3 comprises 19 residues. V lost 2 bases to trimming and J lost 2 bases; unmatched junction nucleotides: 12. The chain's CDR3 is CASSEFPASGVGNTGELFF. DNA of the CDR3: TGTGCCAGCAGTGAATTTCCGGCTAGCGGGGTAGGAAACACCGGGGAGCTGTTTTTT.

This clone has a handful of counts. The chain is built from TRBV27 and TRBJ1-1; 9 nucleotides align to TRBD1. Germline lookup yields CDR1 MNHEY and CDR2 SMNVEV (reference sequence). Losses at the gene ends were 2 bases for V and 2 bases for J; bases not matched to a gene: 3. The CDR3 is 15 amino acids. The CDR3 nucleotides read TGTGCCAGCAGTTTAAGGGGACAGGGTAACACTGAAGCTTTCTTT. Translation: CASSLRGQGNTEAFF.

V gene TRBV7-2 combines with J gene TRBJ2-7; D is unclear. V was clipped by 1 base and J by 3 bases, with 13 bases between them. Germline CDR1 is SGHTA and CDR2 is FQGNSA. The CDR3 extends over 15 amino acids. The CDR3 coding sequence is TGTGCCAGCAGCTTAGTATCACCGGGCGGCTACGAGCAGTACTTC. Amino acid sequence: CASSLVSPGGYEQYF.

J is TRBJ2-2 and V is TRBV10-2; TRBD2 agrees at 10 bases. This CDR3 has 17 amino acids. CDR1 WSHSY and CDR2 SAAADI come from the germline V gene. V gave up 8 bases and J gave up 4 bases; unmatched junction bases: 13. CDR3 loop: CASGWVAGGRITGELFF. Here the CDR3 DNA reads TGCGCCAGCGGGTGGGTAGCGGGGGGCCGAATCACCGGGGAGCTGTTTTTT.

The CDR3 region has the DNA TGTGCCAGCAGATCTCCGGGACTAGCGCTCACAGATACGCAGTATTTT. Its protein product is CASRSPGLALTDTQYF. The genes are TRBV7-3 and TRBJ2-3; TRBD2 matches 10 bases. Germline loops: CDR1 SGHTA, CDR2 FQGTGA. This CDR3 comprises 16 residues. Trimming took 6 bases from V and 2 from J; bases not matched to a gene: 8.

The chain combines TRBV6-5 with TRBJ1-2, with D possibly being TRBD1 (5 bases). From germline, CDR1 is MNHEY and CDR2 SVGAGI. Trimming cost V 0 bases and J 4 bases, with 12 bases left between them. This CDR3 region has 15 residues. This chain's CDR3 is CASSYSIQGSYGYTF. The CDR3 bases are TGTGCCAGCAGTTACTCGATCCAGGGTAGCTATGGCTACACCTTC.

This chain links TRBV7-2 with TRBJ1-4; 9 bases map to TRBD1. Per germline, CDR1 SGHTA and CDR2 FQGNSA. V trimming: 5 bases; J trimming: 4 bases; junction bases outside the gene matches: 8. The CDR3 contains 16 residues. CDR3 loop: CASSGRTGVGNEKLFF. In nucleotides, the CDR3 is TGTGCCAGCAGCGGGAGGACAGGGGTGGGTAATGAAAAACTGTTTTTT.